The 17 T cell receptor beta chains in this list originate from one sample, sequenced in a study of CXCR3-negative and CXCR3-positive naive CD8 T cells. Findings and caveats of the study: A higher hydrophobicity marked the TRB CDR3s of CXCR3-positive naive cells versus CXCR3-negative naive cells.

UMI-tagged TRB cDNA libraries were built via 5' RACE. Using the 5' RACE reads, TCRdb records one entry per CDR3 protein without DNA. The repertoire table contains 75,000 to 100,000 distinct CDR3 sequences. These TCRs are of unknown antigen specificity. The sequenced material came from naive CXCR3+ CD8+ T cells from blood. The subset here: CD45RO-CCR7+CD27+CD95- naive CD8+ T cells expressing CXCR3 (TNR3+). These TCRs come from a human donor in good health. Some clones in this sample may be carry-over from other donors' samples.

CDR3 sequence reads: CASSYSGGAHEQYF. The chain is built from TRBV6-2 or TRBV6-3 and TRBJ2-7; the D call from TCRdb, TRBD2, cannot be confirmed without DNA. This CDR3 has 14 residues. Germline loops: CDR1 MNHEY, CDR2 SVGEGT.

The rearrangement joins TRBV7-2 to TRBJ2-3; the TCRdb call, TRBD2, lacks DNA for checking. Germline-derived CDR1 and CDR2 are SGHTA and FQGNSA. There are 16 residues in the CDR3. CDR3 sequence reads: CASSIRLAGGPDTQYF.

The gene calls are TRBV12-3 or TRBV12-4 and TRBJ2-1; TCRdb's D call of TRBD1 is untestable without DNA. The CDR3 contains 14 residues. The CDR3 reads CASSLAGGHNEQFF.

This chain uses TRBV19 with TRBJ2-2; the D call from TCRdb, TRBD1, cannot be confirmed without DNA. This CDR3 is built from 15 residues. Germline V gene data show CDR1 as LNHDA and CDR2 as SQIVND (reference sequence). This CDR3 reads CASSRSRGSTGELFF.

The chain joins TRBV5-5 to TRBJ2-7; TCRdb's D call of TRBD1 is untestable without DNA. This CDR3 region has 13 residues. Germline V gives CDR1 SGHKS, CDR2 YYEKEE (reference sequence). This CDR3 is CASSFTGFYEQYF. The full variable domain, completed using reference TRBV5-5 and TRBJ2-7, is DAGVTQSPTHLIKTRGQQVTLRCSPISGHKSVSWYQQVLGQGPQFIFQYYEKEERGRGNFPDRFSARQFPNYSSELNVNALLLGDSALYLCASSFTGFYEQYFGPGTRLTVT.

This chain joins TRBV2 and TRBJ1-1; the TCRdb call, TRBD1, lacks DNA for checking. CDR3 size: 17 residues. CDR1 and CDR2 from the germline V gene are SNHLY and FYNNEI. Here the CDR3 reads CASSLPLDRGGNTEAFF.

This chain uses TRBV7-3 with TRBJ2-7. The germline CDR1 and CDR2 sequences are SGHTA and FQGTGA. This CDR3 is built from 14 residues. The CDR3 region is CASSLTGGSAEQYF.

The chain has TRBV9 and TRBJ2-1. The germline gives CDR1 SGDLS, CDR2 YYNGEE. The CDR3 totals 17 residues. The CDR3: CPSSAEKVSLYVNEQFF.

V gene TRBV29-1 combines with J gene TRBJ1-2. This CDR3 is 14 amino acids long. The germline V gene encodes CDR1 SQVTM and CDR2 ANQGSEA. The CDR3 spells CSVETGTDNYGYTF.

The chain recombines TRBV10-3 with TRBJ2-1; the D call from TCRdb, TRBD2, cannot be confirmed without DNA. CDR3 size: 17 residues. Germline CDR1 ENHRY, CDR2 SYGVKD. The CDR3: CAISEPPDPAEVDEQFF.

The V and J genes are TRBV7-3 and TRBJ2-2. The CDR3 runs 14 residues. CDR1 SGHTA and CDR2 FQGTGA come from the germline V gene. CDR3 region: CASSLTGESGELFF.

The chain has TRBV19 and TRBJ2-3; TCRdb reports TRBD1, a call that lacks DNA to check it against. This CDR3 has 13 amino acids. Per germline, CDR1 LNHDA and CDR2 SQIVND (reference sequence). This CDR3 reads CASSNSPGDTQYF. Drawing the rest from reference TRBV19 and TRBJ2-3, the complete variable domain is DGGITQSPKYLFRKEGQNVTLSCEQNLNHDAMYWYRQDPGQGLRLIYYSQIVNDFQKGDIAEGYSVSREKKESFPLTVTSAQKNPTAFYLCASSNSPGDTQYFGPGTRLTVL.

The chain couples TRBV20-1 to TRBJ2-1; checking the TCRdb D call of TRBD2 is not possible without DNA. CDR1 and CDR2 from the germline V gene are DFQATT and SNEGSKA (reference sequence). The CDR3 length is 14 residues. CDR3 amino acids: CSASGSTSYNEQFF.

The V gene is TRBV20-1, the J gene TRBJ2-7; TCRdb gives TRBD1 as the D gene, but with no DNA this cannot be confirmed. The CDR3 loop spans 17 amino acids. Per the germline V gene, CDR1 is DFQATT and CDR2 is SNEGSKA (reference sequence). The CDR3 sequence: CSAAVLFRDRDSYEPYF.

This rearrangement joins TRBV29-1 to TRBJ2-7. CDR1 is SQVTM, CDR2 ANQGSEA, per germline. The CDR3 contains 12 residues. The CDR3 sequence is CSAVVENYEQYF.

The genes are TRBV29-1 and TRBJ2-7; TCRdb names TRBD1, which stays unverified in the absence of DNA. The CDR3 sequence is 15 residues long. In germline, CDR1 is SQVTM, CDR2 ANQGSEA. CDR3 loop: CSVAIGIGTAYEQYF.

The genes are TRBV4-1 and TRBJ2-1; TCRdb indicates TRBD1, and absent DNA this call remains unverified. The germline V gene has CDR1 MGHRA and CDR2 YSYEKL. The length of the CDR3 is 15 residues. CDR3: CASSQDLRDSNEQFF.